This TCR beta chain was sequenced in a study of cytomegalovirus exposure and HLA in healthy donors. Study-level background: The study placed about 86% of its approximately 380 genotyped donors in the Caucasian-associated ancestry cluster.

Trimming cost V 2 bases and J 4 bases, with 8 bases left between them. In germline, CDR1 is LNHDA, CDR2 SQIVND (reference sequence). The CDR3 is made up of 13 amino acids. PCR employed 60 Vbeta and 13 Jbeta primers. Clones were read by immunoSEQ multiplex PCR, and TCRdb kept only the in-frame ones, dropping some. In all, the sample yields tens of thousands of clones. Material for sequencing was PBMCs. The TCR comes from a female donor in good health and CMV-seronegative. V gene TRBV19 combines with J gene TRBJ1-2; TRBD1 might be the D (5 bases). DNA for the CDR3: TGTGCCAGTAGTATACGGCAGGGCTATGGCTACACCTTC. Amino acid sequence: CASSIRQGYGYTF.